This passage covers 16 T cell receptor beta chains from one sample sequenced in a study of cytomegalovirus exposure and HLA in healthy donors. The data were produced by immunoSEQ multiplex PCR, yet TCRdb's version contains in-frame clones alone and is incomplete. The sample shows about 120,000 clones, around 88% of them seen only once. The sample consisted of PBMCs. These receptors came from a man aged 18-30 years in good health and CMV-seronegative.

This clone has more than one count but fewer than ten. V is TRBV11-2 and J is TRBJ2-7, with D tentatively TRBD2 (6 bases). Germline V lookup: CDR1 SGHAT, CDR2 FQNNGV. The CDR3 spans 14 residues. V lost 5 bases and J lost 2, with 13 bases in between. The CDR3 DNA is TGTGCCAGCAGCCGACGACGGGAGACCTACGAGCAGTACTTC. This encodes CASSRRRETYEQYF.

The chain recombines TRBV25-1 with TRBJ1-2, with 9 bases aligning to TRBD1. CDR3 length equals 15 residues. The V segment lost 1 base and the J segment 3 bases; nucleotides outside the gene matches: 3. Per the germline V gene, CDR1 is MGHDK and CDR2 is SYGVNS. The DNA of the CDR3 is TGTGCCAGCAGTGAATCCCGGACAGGGGACTATGGCTACACCTTC. Protein sequence: CASSESRTGDYGYTF.

The chain links TRBV27 to TRBJ2-7; D possibly corresponds to TRBD2 (6 bases). Germline V gene lookup returns CDR1 MNHEY and CDR2 SMNVEV (reference sequence). The CDR3 loop spans 16 amino acids. The ends were cut back, 5 bases at V and 4 bases at J, with 21 bases in the middle. The CDR3 DNA reads as TGTGCCAGCAGTCCAAACCGCGGGACGACAGATTACGAGCAGTACTTC. Translating gives CASSPNRGTTDYEQYF.

The V gene is TRBV5-6, the J gene TRBJ1-5, with 10 nucleotides matching TRBD1. J gave up 7 bases and V 1 base, and 2 bases lay outside the gene matches. The CDR3 extends over 14 amino acids. CDR1 SGHDT and CDR2 YYEEEE come from the germline V gene. The CDR3 sequence: CASSLLGQGQPQHF. The DNA of the CDR3 is TGTGCCAGCAGCTTGTTGGGACAGGGGCAGCCCCAGCATTTT.

This clone was counted a single time. The chain links TRBV7-2 to TRBJ1-4, with 9 bases matching TRBD1. Losses at the gene ends were 5 bases for V and 6 bases for J; bases not matched to a gene: 4. The germline gives CDR1 SGHTA, CDR2 FQGNSA. The CDR3 spans 14 residues. DNA of the CDR3: TGTGCCAGCAGCACCGGGACAGGGCATGAAAAACTGTTTTTT. Residues: CASSTGTGHEKLFF.

The J gene is TRBJ1-4, the V gene TRBV2; no firm D call. The CDR3 runs 12 residues. From germline, CDR1 is SNHLY and CDR2 FYNNEI. The germline V and J ends were trimmed by 5 bases and 11 bases, with 12 bases remaining between them. The CDR3: CASSNRVLKLFF. The DNA of the CDR3 is TGTGCCAGCAGTAACCGGGTTCTCAAACTGTTTTTT.

V gene TRBV6-5 combines with J gene TRBJ1-1; no firm D call. V shed 4 bases and J shed 8 bases, with 11 bases lying between them. The CDR3 sequence is 12 residues long. Germline V gene lookup returns CDR1 MNHEY and CDR2 SVGAGI. The CDR3 reads CASSSEVGEAFF. CDR3 sequence (DNA): TGTGCCAGCAGTTCGGAGGTGGGGGAAGCTTTCTTT.

The rearrangement links TRBV18 to TRBJ1-1; the D gene is possibly TRBD1 (5 bases). In germline, CDR1 is KGHSH, CDR2 LQKENI. CDR3 length: 14 amino acids. The V and J ends lost 1 base and 3 bases respectively, with 9 bases between them. The CDR3 reads CASSPQGLHTEAFF. The CDR3 DNA is TGTGCCAGCTCACCACAGGGGCTGCACACTGAAGCTTTCTTT.

The chain has TRBV27 and TRBJ2-3, with unresolved D. Germline V lookup: CDR1 MNHEY, CDR2 SMNVEV (reference sequence). The CDR3 is 14 residues long. The V end lost 7 bases, the J end lost 1 base, and 12 bases lay between the germline ends. CDR3 in amino acids: CASKYHSRTDTQYF. The DNA of the CDR3 is TGTGCCAGCAAATACCACTCGCGCACAGATACGCAGTATTTT.

The chain recombines TRBV6-5 with TRBJ2-1, with 7 bases aligning to TRBD1. Germline V gene sequence: CDR1 MNHEY, CDR2 SVGAGI. V was clipped by 5 bases and J by 6 bases; unmatched bases: 7. The CDR3 sequence is 14 residues long. CDR3 DNA: TGTGCCAGCAGTAAGACAGGGACCTTCAATGAGCAGTTCTTC. Translation gives CASSKTGTFNEQFF.

This chain uses TRBV9 with TRBJ2-1, with TRBD2 matching over 14 bases. After removal of 3 bases from V and 6 bases from J, the junction contained 5 bases not matched to a gene. In germline, CDR1 is SGDLS, CDR2 YYNGEE. CDR3 length: 16 residues. The CDR3 loop reads CASSAPTSGGANEQFF. CDR3 in DNA: TGTGCCAGCAGCGCCCCGACTAGCGGGGGGGCCAATGAGCAGTTCTTC.

This sequence joins TRBV7-9 and TRBJ2-2; 7 bases fit TRBD2. The CDR3 is 14 residues long. The trim removed 4 bases at V and 5 bases at J, leaving 4 bases unmatched. Germline CDR1 and CDR2: SEHNR and FQNEAQ (reference sequence). The CDR3 here is CASSSGGGTGELFF. CDR3 DNA: TGTGCCAGCAGCTCTGGGGGGGGGACCGGGGAGCTGTTTTTT.

The chain is built from TRBV6-5 and TRBJ2-7; D possibly corresponds to TRBD2 (6 bases). Per the germline V gene, CDR1 is MNHEY and CDR2 is SVGAGI. The CDR3 covers 14 residues. With 4 bases removed from V and 4 bases from J, the gap between germline ends came to 14 bases. This CDR3 reads CASSSLAGNYEQYF. CDR3 bases: TGTGCCAGCAGTTCTCTGGCGGGGAATTACGAGCAGTACTTC.

The rearrangement links TRBV19 to TRBJ1-1; 7 bases are shared with TRBD1. Losses at the gene ends were 5 bases for V and 6 bases for J; bases not matched to a gene: 3. This CDR3 is 12 amino acids long. CDR1 is LNHDA and CDR2 is SQIVND in the germline V gene (reference sequence). Here the CDR3 reads CASSGQEAEAFF. The CDR3 DNA reads as TGTGCCAGTAGTGGACAGGAAGCTGAAGCTTTCTTT. Together with reference TRBV19 and TRBJ1-1, the CDR3 gives the full variable domain: DGGITQSPKYLFRKEGQNVTLSCEQNLNHDAMYWYRQDPGQGLRLIYYSQIVNDFQKGDIAEGYSVSREKKESFPLTVTSAQKNPTAFYLCASSGQEAEAFFGQGTRLTVV.

The CDR3 DNA reads TGTGCCAGTAGTATGAGGGGGCAAAGGAATGAAAAACTGTTTTTT. Encoded protein: CASSMRGQRNEKLFF. The chain is built from TRBV19 and TRBJ1-4; 7 bases line up with TRBD1. J gave up 5 bases and V 3 bases, and 6 bases lay outside the gene matches. In germline, CDR1 is LNHDA, CDR2 SQIVND (reference sequence). This CDR3 is 15 amino acids long. The whole variable domain, filled in from reference TRBV19 and TRBJ1-4, reads DGGITQSPKYLFRKEGQNVTLSCEQNLNHDAMYWYRQDPGQGLRLIYYSQIVNDFQKGDIAEGYSVSREKKESFPLTVTSAQKNPTAFYLCASSMRGQRNEKLFFGSGTQLSVL.

V is TRBV7-9 and J is TRBJ1-2; a possible D gene is TRBD1 (6 bases). Trimming shortened V by 8 bases and J by 7 bases, and 14 bases separated the two germline ends. Germline V gene lookup returns CDR1 SEHNR and CDR2 FQNEAQ (reference sequence). The CDR3 totals 12 residues. The CDR3 here is CASWGPLTGYTF. In DNA form, the CDR3 reads TGTGCCAGCTGGGGGCCCCTCACTGGCTACACCTTC.